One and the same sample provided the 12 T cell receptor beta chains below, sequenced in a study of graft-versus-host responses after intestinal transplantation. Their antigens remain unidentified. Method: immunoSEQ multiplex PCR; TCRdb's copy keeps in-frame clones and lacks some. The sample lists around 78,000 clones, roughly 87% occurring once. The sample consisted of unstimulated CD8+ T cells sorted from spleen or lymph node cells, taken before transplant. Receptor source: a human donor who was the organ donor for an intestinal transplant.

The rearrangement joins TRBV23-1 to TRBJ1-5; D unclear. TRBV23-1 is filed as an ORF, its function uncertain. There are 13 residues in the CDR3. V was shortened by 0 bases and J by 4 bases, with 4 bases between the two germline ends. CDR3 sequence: CASSQSQNQPQHF. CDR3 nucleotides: TGCGCCAGCAGTCAATCACAAAATCAGCCCCAGCATTTT.

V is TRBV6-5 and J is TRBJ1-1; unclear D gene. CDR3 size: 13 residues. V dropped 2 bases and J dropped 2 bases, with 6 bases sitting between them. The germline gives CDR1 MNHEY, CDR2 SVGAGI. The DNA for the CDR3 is TGTGCCAGCAGTTACCTCGCTAACACTGAAGCTTTCTTT. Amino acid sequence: CASSYLANTEAFF.

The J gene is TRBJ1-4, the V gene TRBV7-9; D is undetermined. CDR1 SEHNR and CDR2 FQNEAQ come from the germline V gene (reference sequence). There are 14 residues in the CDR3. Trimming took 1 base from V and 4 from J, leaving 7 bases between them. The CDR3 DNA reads TGTGCCAGCAGCTTAGAACGGATTAATGAAAAACTGTTTTTT. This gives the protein CASSLERINEKLFF.

The DNA of the CDR3 is TGTGCCAGCAGTTTATGGAGGAGCGGCGGTTATAGCAATCAGCCCCAGCATTTT. It translates to CASSLWRSGGYSNQPQHF. This chain uses TRBV28 with TRBJ1-5; D remains ambiguous. In germline, CDR1 is MDHEN, CDR2 SYDVKM. Trimming removed 0 bases at V and 0 bases at J, with 15 bases between. The CDR3 length is 18 residues.

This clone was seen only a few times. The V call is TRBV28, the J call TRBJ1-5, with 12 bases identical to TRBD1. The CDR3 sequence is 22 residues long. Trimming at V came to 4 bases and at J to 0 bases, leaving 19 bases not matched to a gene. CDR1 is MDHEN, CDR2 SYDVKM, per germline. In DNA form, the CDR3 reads TGTGCCAGCAGTTCGTTCCGGGACAGGGGGCCCAACATACTCTATAGCAATCAGCCCCAGCATTTT. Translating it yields CASSSFRDRGPNILYSNQPQHF.

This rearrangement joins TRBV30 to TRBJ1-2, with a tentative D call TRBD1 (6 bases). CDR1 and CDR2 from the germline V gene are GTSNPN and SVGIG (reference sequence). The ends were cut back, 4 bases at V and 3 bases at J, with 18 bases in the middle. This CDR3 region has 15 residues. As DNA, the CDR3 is TGTGCCTGGACAGACTACAGGGTTCGGGACTATGGCTACACCTTC. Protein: CAWTDYRVRDYGYTF.

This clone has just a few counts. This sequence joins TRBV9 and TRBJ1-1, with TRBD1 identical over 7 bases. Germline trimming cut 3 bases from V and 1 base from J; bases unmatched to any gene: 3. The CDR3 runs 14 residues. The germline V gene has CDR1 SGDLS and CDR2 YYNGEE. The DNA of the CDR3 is TGTGCCAGCAGCGCCGGGACAGCGAACACTGAAGCTTTCTTT. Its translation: CASSAGTANTEAFF. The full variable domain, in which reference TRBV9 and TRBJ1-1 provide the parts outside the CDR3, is DSGVTQTPKHLITATGQRVTLRCSPRSGDLSVYWYQQSLDQGLQFLIQYYNGEERAKGNILERFSAQQFPDLHSELNLSSLELGDSALYFCASSAGTANTEAFFGQGTRLTVV.

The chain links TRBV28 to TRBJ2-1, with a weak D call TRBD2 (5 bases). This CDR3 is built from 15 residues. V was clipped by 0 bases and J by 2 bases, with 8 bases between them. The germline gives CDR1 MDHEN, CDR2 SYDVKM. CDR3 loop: CASSLWRVAYNEQFF. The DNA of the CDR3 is TGTGCCAGCAGTTTATGGCGGGTTGCCTACAATGAGCAGTTCTTC. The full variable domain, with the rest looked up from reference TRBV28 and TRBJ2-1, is DVKVTQSSRYLVKRTGEKVFLECVQDMDHENMFWYRQDPGLGLRLIYFSYDVKMKEKGDIPEGYSVSREKKERFSLILESASTNQTSMYLCASSLWRVAYNEQFFGPGTRLTVL.

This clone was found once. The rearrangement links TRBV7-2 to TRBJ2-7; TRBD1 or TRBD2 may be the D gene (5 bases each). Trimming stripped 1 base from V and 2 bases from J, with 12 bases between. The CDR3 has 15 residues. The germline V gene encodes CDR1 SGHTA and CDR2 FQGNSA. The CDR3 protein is CASSLEVGEAYEQYF. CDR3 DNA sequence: TGTGCCAGCAGCTTAGAAGTGGGGGAAGCCTACGAGCAGTACTTC.

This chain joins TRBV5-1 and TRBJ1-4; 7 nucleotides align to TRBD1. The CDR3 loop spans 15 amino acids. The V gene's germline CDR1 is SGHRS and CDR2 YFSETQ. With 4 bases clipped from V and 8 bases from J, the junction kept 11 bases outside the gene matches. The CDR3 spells CASSPGTVLWEKLFF. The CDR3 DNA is TGCGCCAGCAGCCCCGGGACAGTTCTGTGGGAAAAACTGTTTTTT.

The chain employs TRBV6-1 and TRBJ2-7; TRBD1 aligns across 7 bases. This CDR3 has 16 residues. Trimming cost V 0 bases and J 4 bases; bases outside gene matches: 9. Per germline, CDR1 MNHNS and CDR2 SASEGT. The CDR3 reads CASSEAITGDFYEQYF. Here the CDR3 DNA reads TGTGCCAGCAGTGAAGCGATTACAGGGGATTTTTACGAGCAGTACTTC.

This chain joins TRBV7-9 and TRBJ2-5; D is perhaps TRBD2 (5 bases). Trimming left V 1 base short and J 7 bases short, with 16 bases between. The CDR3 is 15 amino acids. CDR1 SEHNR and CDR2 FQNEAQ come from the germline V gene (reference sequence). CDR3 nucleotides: TGTGCCAGCAGCTTAGGGGGTTTCCGGGGAAGGACCCAGTACTTC. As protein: CASSLGGFRGRTQYF.